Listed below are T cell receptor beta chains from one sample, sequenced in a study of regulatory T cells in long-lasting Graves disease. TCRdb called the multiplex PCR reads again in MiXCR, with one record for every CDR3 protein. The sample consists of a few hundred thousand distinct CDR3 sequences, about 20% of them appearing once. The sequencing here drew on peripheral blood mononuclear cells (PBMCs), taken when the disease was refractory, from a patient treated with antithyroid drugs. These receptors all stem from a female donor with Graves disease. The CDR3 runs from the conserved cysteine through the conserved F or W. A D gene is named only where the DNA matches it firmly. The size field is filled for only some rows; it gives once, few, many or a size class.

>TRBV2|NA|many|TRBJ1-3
CASSNLGSSGNTIYF
TGTGCCAGCAGCAACCTGGGGAGCTCTGGAAACACCATATATTTT
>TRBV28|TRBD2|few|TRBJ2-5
CATLAAGGETQYF
TGTGCCACCCTAGCGGCCGGGGGGGAGACCCAGTACTTC
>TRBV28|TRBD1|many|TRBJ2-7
CASRSRRGWDADEQYF
TGTGCCAGCAGGAGCCGCAGGGGGTGGGATGCCGACGAGCAGTACTTC
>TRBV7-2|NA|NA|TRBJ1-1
CASSSLGRNTGAFF
TGTGCCAGCAGCTCCCTCGGCAGGAACACTGGAGCTTTCTTT
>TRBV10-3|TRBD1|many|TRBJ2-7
CAISEGGQIYEQYF
TGTGCCATCAGTGAAGGGGGACAGATCTACGAGCAGTACTTC
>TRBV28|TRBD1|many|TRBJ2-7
CASSPSGQGARYEQYF
TGTGCCAGCAGTCCCTCGGGACAGGGGGCGCGCTACGAGCAGTACTTC
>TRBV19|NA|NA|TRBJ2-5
CASSYPGKETQYF
TGTGCCAGTAGTTACCCAGGGAAAGAGACCCAGTACTTC
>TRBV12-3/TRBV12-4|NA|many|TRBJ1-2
CASRTREGSSNYGYTF
TGTGCCAGCAGAACCCGTGAGGGGAGTTCTAACTATGGCTACACCTTC
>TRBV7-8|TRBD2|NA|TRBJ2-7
CASSLEGREAYEQYF
TGTGCCAGCAGCTTAGAGGGGCGGGAGGCCTACGAGCAGTACTTC
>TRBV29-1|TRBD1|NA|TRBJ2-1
CSVETGQGSDEQFF
TGCAGCGTTGAAACGGGACAGGGAAGCGATGAGCAGTTCTTC
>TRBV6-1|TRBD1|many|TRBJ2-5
CASSVGGTAYQETQYF
TGTGCCAGCAGTGTAGGTGGGACAGCGTACCAAGAGACCCAGTACTTC
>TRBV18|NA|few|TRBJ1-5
CASSVGPGDQPQHF
TGTGCCAGCTCCGTGGGACCGGGCGATCAGCCCCAGCATTTT
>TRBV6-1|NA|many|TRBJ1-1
CASSGPQGFGSEAFF
TGTGCCAGCAGTGGGCCGCAGGGGTTTGGCTCTGAAGCTTTCTTT
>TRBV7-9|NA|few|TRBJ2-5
CASTPGTQETQYF
TGTGCCAGCACCCCCGGGACCCAAGAGACCCAGTACTTC
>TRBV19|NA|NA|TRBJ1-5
CASSIWGGYNQPQHF
TGTGCCAGTAGTATATGGGGCGGCTACAATCAGCCCCAGCATTTT
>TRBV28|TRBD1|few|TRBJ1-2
CASSKGKVTGGSYGGYTF
TGTGCCAGCAGCAAGGGGAAGGTGACAGGGGGCTCGTACGGTGGCTACACCTTC
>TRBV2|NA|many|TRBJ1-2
CASSENVYGYTF
TGTGCCAGCAGTGAGAACGTCTATGGCTACACCTTC
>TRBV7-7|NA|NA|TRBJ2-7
CASSLAPTTPQETYEQYF
TGTGCTAGCAGCTTAGCCCCGACCACACCTCAAGAAACCTACGAGCAGTACTTC
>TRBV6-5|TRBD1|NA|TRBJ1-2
CASSYRTGAIYGYTF
TGTGCCAGCAGTTACCGCACAGGGGCTATATATGGCTACACCTTC
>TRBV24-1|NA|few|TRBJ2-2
CATSDGATGELFF
TGTGCCACCAGTGATGGTGCAACCGGGGAGCTGTTTTTT
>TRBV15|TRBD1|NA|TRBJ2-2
CATSRGTGDGLFF
TGTGCCACCAGCAGAGGGACAGGGGACGGGCTGTTTTTT
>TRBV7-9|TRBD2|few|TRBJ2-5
CASSQGAAGQETQYF
TGTGCCAGCAGCCAAGGGGCAGCGGGACAAGAGACCCAGTACTTC
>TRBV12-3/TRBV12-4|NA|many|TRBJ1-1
CASSFTAAFF
TGTGCCAGCAGTTTCACGGCGGCTTTCTTT
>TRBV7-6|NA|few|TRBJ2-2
CASSPRLRGELFF
TGTGCCAGCAGCCCTAGGCTGCGCGGGGAGCTGTTTTTT
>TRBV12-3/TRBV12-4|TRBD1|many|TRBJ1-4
CASSFGTGSPNEKLFF
TGTGCCAGCAGTTTTGGGACAGGGAGTCCCAATGAAAAACTGTTTTTT
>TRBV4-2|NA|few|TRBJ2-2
CASSQRSWVDTGELFF
TGTGCCAGCAGCCAAAGGTCATGGGTGGACACCGGGGAGCTGTTTTTT
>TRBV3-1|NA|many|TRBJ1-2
CASSQAMEPNYGYTF
TGTGCCAGCAGCCAAGCAATGGAGCCTAACTATGGCTACACCTTC
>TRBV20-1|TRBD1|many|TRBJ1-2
CSATRQGRNYGYTF
TGCAGTGCTACCCGACAGGGACGGAACTATGGCTACACCTTC